The 17 T cell receptor beta chains below were found in one sample sequenced in a study of blood T cell repertoires in COVID-19. Sequencing used immunoSEQ multiplex PCR; TCRdb keeps in-frame clones, though not all of them. The sample records about 410,000 clones, 89% being singletons. Sample: peripheral blood. These receptors came from a woman between 35 and 50 years old with COVID-19, enrolled during active disease.

This clone was seen just once. This chain joins TRBV5-1 and TRBJ1-1; D is ambiguous. The CDR3 is made up of 15 amino acids. Germline V CDR1 and CDR2: SGHRS, YFSETQ. The V end lost 0 bases, the J end lost 4 bases, and 13 bases lay between the germline ends. This CDR3 reads CASSLGGFSGTEAFF. CDR3 coding DNA: TGCGCCAGCAGCTTGGGAGGTTTTTCGGGCACTGAAGCTTTCTTT. Variable domain in full (rest from reference TRBV5-1 and TRBJ1-1): KAGVTQTPRYLIKTRGQQVTLSCSPISGHRSVSWYQQTPGQGLQFLFEYFSETQRNKGNFPGRFSGRQFSNSRSEMNVSTLELGDSALYLCASSLGGFSGTEAFFGQGTRLTVV.

The genes are TRBV18 and TRBJ2-7; TRBD2 aligns across 9 bases. Germline CDR1 reads KGHSH; CDR2 reads LQKENI. J lost 4 bases, V lost 1 base, and 11 bases had no gene match. CDR3 size: 17 residues. DNA of the CDR3: TGTGCCAGCTCACCACGGGCTAGCGGGATAGGCTGGTACGAGCAGTACTTC. As protein: CASSPRASGIGWYEQYF.

The chain links TRBV29-1 to TRBJ1-1, with TRBD1 as a possible D gene (5 bases). The V end lost 7 bases, the J end lost 4 bases, and 16 bases lay between the germline ends. The germline V gene has CDR1 SQVTM and CDR2 ANQGSEA. The CDR3 has 13 residues. The CDR3 is CSAGAGVGTEAFF. The CDR3 DNA reads as TGCAGCGCTGGGGCGGGGGTTGGCACTGAAGCTTTCTTT.

The gene calls are TRBV5-6 and TRBJ1-1; no definite D call. The CDR3 contains 14 residues. CDR1 and CDR2 from the germline V gene are SGHDT and YYEEEE. Deletions cut 0 bases from V and 2 bases from J, with 8 bases between. Written as DNA, the CDR3 is TGTGCCAGCAGCTTGGCTGGGCCTAACACTGAAGCTTTCTTT. Encoded protein: CASSLAGPNTEAFF.

This chain joins TRBV28 and TRBJ1-1; 8 bases are a match to TRBD1. After removal of 8 bases from V and 1 base from J, the junction contained 3 bases not matched to a gene. The CDR3 is 13 residues long. Germline V lookup: CDR1 MDHEN, CDR2 SYDVKM. The CDR3 is CASLTGGNTEAFF. CDR3 bases: TGTGCCAGCCTAACAGGGGGGAACACTGAAGCTTTCTTT. The full variable domain, rest sourced from reference TRBV28 and TRBJ1-1, is DVKVTQSSRYLVKRTGEKVFLECVQDMDHENMFWYRQDPGLGLRLIYFSYDVKMKEKGDIPEGYSVSREKKERFSLILESASTNQTSMYLCASLTGGNTEAFFGQGTRLTVV.

Only a few counts were recorded for this clone. The chain joins TRBV7-2 to TRBJ2-7; D remains unclear. Germline values: CDR1 SGHTA, CDR2 FQGNSA. V was shortened by 3 bases and J by 2 bases, with 8 bases between the two germline ends. The CDR3 is 13 residues long. As DNA, the CDR3 is TGTGCCAGCAGCTTGTCGGCGGCCTACGAGCAGTACTTC. Its translation is CASSLSAAYEQYF.

This clone occurred a few times. The genes are TRBV5-4 and TRBJ1-6; D gene unclear. Between the trimmed V and J ends, which lost 3 bases and 7 bases, there was a span of 8 bases. CDR1 is SGHNT and CDR2 is YYREEE in the germline V gene (reference sequence). The CDR3 consists of 13 residues. The CDR3: CASSYRGNSPLHF. CDR3 DNA sequence: TGTGCCAGCAGCTATCGGGGAAATTCACCCCTCCACTTT.

V is TRBV19 and J is TRBJ1-5, with D perhaps matching TRBD1 (5 bases). The ends were cut back, 6 bases at V and 1 base at J, with 13 bases in the middle. Germline V CDR1 and CDR2: LNHDA, SQIVND (reference sequence). The CDR3 extends over 15 amino acids. The CDR3 DNA reads as TGTGCCAGTAGGGGAAACAGGAAGAGCAATCAGCCCCAGCATTTT. Its translation is CASRGNRKSNQPQHF.

This sequence joins TRBV6-5 and TRBJ2-4; D might be TRBD1 (6 bases). Trimming took off 5 bases at V and 6 bases at J, with 11 bases between the two ends. CDR1 is MNHEY and CDR2 is SVGAGI in the germline V gene. The CDR3 spans 13 residues. CDR3 DNA: TGTGCCAGCAGTAACAGGGTGGGAAACATTCAGTACTTC. Encoded protein: CASSNRVGNIQYF.

The rearrangement uses TRBV19 and TRBJ1-2; D gene uncertain. CDR3 length: 12 residues. From germline, CDR1 is LNHDA and CDR2 SQIVND (reference sequence). V was cut by 4 bases and J by 8 bases, with 11 bases left in between. This CDR3 reads CASSTQDWGYTF. CDR3 bases: TGTGCCAGTAGTACCCAGGATTGGGGCTACACCTTC.

The rearrangement links TRBV7-9 to TRBJ1-2, with D possibly TRBD1 on 5 matching bases. Per germline, CDR1 SEHNR and CDR2 FQNEAQ (reference sequence). Trimming cost V 4 bases and J 5 bases, with 11 bases left between them. CDR3 size: 13 residues. As DNA, the CDR3 is TGTGCCAGCAGCTCCCGGGGGACTTATGGCTACACCTTC. Residues: CASSSRGTYGYTF.

V and J are TRBV18 and TRBJ2-7; D possibly corresponds to TRBD2 (5 bases). The germline V and J ends were trimmed by 1 base and 7 bases, with 11 bases remaining between them. Looked up from germline, CDR1 is KGHSH and CDR2 is LQKENI. The CDR3 contains 13 residues. CDR3 loop: CASSPRETGEQYF. The CDR3, as DNA: TGTGCCAGCTCACCACGGGAGACGGGGGAGCAGTACTTC.

The CDR3 nucleotides read TGTGCCAGCAGCCCTACATCGGGGGGGAGTAACAATGAGCAGTTCTTC. Encoded protein: CASSPTSGGSNNEQFF. The gene calls are TRBV7-2 and TRBJ2-1, with TRBD2 matching 8 bases. This CDR3 is 16 amino acids long. V lost 5 bases and J lost 5; bases outside the gene matches: 11. Looked up from germline, CDR1 is SGHTA and CDR2 is FQGNSA.

This sequence joins TRBV24-1 and TRBJ2-1, with TRBD2 identical over 7 bases. After removal of 0 bases from V and 5 bases from J, the junction contained 6 bases not matched to a gene. The CDR3 consists of 16 residues. Germline V gives CDR1 KGHDR, CDR2 SFDVKD. The CDR3 DNA follows: TGTGCCACCAGTGATTTGGGCAGGGAGGGACACAATGAGCAGTTCTTC. It translates to CATSDLGREGHNEQFF.

Concerning this clone itself: Germline is not matched at one junction end, which may reflect a read error. The chain uses TRBV7-7 and TRBJ1-5; D uncertain. CDR1 and CDR2 from the germline V gene are SSHAT and FNYEAQ (reference sequence). This CDR3 spans 13 amino acids. The CDR3 nucleotides are TGTGCTAGCAGCTTAGACGTGTCGGGGCCCCAGCATTTT. Translated, it gives CASSLDVSGPQHF.

V usage is TRBV7-2 and J usage is TRBJ2-1, with D maybe TRBD2 (5 bases). V was pared by 4 bases and J by 0 bases, with 19 bases between. Germline loops: CDR1 SGHTA, CDR2 FQGNSA. CDR3 length equals 18 residues. The chain's CDR3 is CASSSPIVSASSYNEQFF. CDR3 nucleotides: TGTGCCAGCAGCTCCCCTATCGTTAGCGCCAGCTCCTACAATGAGCAGTTCTTC.

J is TRBJ2-7 and V is TRBV19, with D possibly being TRBD2 (6 bases). The CDR3 extends over 15 amino acids. Germline V gene sequence: CDR1 LNHDA, CDR2 SQIVND (reference sequence). V dropped 5 bases and J dropped 2 bases, with 16 bases sitting between them. CDR3 nucleotides: TGTGCCAGTAGTCCCCGGGACTCACTCACCTACGAGCAGTACTTC. Protein sequence: CASSPRDSLTYEQYF.